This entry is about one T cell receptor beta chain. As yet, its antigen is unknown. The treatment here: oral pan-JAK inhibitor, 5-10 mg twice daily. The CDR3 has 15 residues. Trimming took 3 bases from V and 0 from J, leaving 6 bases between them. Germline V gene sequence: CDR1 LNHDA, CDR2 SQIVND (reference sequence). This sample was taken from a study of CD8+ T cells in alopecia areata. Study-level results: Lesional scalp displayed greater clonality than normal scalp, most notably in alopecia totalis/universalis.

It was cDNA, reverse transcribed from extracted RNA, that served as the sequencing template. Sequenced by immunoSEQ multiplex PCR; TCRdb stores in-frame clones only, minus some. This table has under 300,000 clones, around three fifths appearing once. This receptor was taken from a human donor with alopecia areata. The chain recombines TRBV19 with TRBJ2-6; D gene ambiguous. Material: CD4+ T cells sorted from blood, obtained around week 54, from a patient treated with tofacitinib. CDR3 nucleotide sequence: TGTGCCAGTAGTATGGCGGACTCTGGGGCCAACGTCCTGACTTTC. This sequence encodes CASSMADSGANVLTF.